These 2 T cell receptor beta chains share one sample of origin, sequenced in a study of blood T cell repertoires in COVID-19. Sequencing was performed with immunoSEQ multiplex PCR; in TCRdb, only in-frame clones are kept and a portion is missing. Of tens of thousands of clones listed, 81% are singletons. The sequenced material came from peripheral blood. Source of these receptors: a woman of 80 years or more with COVID-19, enrolled during active disease.

The CDR3 loop reads CASSLYRQGANYGYTF. The CDR3 DNA follows: TGTGCCAGCAGTTTATATCGACAGGGAGCTAACTATGGCTACACCTTC. The chain links TRBV28 to TRBJ1-2; the match to TRBD1 covers 7 bases. The CDR3 extends over 16 amino acids. Germline V lookup: CDR1 MDHEN, CDR2 SYDVKM. V trimming: 1 base; J trimming: 0 bases; junction bases outside the gene matches: 5.

The genes are TRBV19 and TRBJ2-7; possibly TRBD1 for D (5 bases). Germline values: CDR1 LNHDA, CDR2 SQIVND (reference sequence). This CDR3 has 13 residues. V was pared by 5 bases and J by 7 bases, with 15 bases between. CDR3 protein: CASSLTARWEQYF. DNA of the CDR3: TGTGCCAGTAGTTTGACAGCGCGTTGGGAGCAGTACTTC.